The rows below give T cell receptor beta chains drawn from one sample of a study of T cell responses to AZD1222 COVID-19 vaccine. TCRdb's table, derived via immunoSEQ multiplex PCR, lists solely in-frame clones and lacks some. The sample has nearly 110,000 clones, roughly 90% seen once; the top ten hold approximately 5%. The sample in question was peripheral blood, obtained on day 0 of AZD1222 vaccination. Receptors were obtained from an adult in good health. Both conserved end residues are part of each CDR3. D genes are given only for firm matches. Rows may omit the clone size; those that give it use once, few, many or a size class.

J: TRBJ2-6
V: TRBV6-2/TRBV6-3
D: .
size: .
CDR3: CASSYSAGKQSWANVLTF
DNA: TGTGCCAGCAGTTACTCTGCAGGAAAACAGAGCTGGGCCAACGTCCTGACTTTC

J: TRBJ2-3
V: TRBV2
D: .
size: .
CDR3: CASKLPAVHSTDTQYF
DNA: TGTGCCAGCAAGTTGCCAGCGGTACATAGCACAGATACGCAGTATTTT

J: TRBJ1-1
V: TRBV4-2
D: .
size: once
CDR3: CASSQGEGPGTEAFF
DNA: TGTGCCAGCAGCCAAGGAGAGGGACCTGGCACTGAAGCTTTCTTT

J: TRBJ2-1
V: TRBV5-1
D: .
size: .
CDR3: CASSLVAGANEQFF
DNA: TGCGCCAGCAGCTTGGTTGCGGGCGCAAATGAGCAGTTCTTC

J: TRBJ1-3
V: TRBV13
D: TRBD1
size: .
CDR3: CASSLGTGSRNTIYF
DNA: TGTGCCAGCAGCCTGGGGACAGGGAGTAGAAACACCATATATTTT

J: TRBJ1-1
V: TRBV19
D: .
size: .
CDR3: CASSLGRAGTEAFF
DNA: TGTGCCAGTAGCCTGGGGCGGGCGGGCACTGAAGCTTTCTTT

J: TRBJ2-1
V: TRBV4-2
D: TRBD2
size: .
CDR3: CASNIAGADNEQFF
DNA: TGTGCCAGCAATATAGCGGGAGCTGACAATGAGCAGTTCTTC

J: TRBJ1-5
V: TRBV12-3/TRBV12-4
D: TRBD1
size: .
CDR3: CASSDRVNQPQHF
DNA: TGTGCCAGCAGCGACAGGGTCAATCAGCCCCAGCATTTT

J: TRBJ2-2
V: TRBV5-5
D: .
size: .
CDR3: CASSLVAGGELFF
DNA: TGTGCCAGCAGCTTAGTGGCGGGAGGGGAGCTGTTTTTT

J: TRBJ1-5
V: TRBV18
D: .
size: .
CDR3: CASSPRDNQPQHF
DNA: TGTGCCAGCTCACCAAGGGACAATCAGCCCCAGCATTTT

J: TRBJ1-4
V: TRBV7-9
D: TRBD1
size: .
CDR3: CASSLAYRGGEKLFF
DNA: TGTGCCAGCAGCTTAGCGTACAGGGGTGGGGAAAAACTGTTTTTT

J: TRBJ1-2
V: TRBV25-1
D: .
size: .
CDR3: CASSEGGSNYGYTF
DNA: TGTGCCAGCAGTGAGGGAGGGAGTAACTATGGCTACACCTTC

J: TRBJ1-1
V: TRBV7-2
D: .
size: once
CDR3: CASSWYREDEAFF
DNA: TGTGCCAGCAGCTGGTACAGGGAAGATGAAGCTTTCTTT

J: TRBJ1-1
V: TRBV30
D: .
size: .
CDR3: CAWSVSAVAFF
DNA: TGTGCCTGGAGTGTATCGGCAGTAGCTTTCTTT